Listed below are T cell receptor beta chains from one sample, sequenced in a study of blood T cell repertoires in COVID-19. Method: immunoSEQ multiplex PCR; TCRdb's copy keeps in-frame clones and lacks some. The sample includes roughly 300,000 clones, roughly 86% of them seen just once. Source material: PBMCs or T cells enriched from blood (not recorded which). The receptors come from a woman in her 30s who had recovered from COVID-19. Both conserved end residues are part of each CDR3. The order of the fields is clone size, CDR3 length, D gene, V gene, J gene, CDR3 DNA, CDR3 protein. A D gene is named only where the DNA matches it firmly. The size field is filled for only some rows; it gives once, few, many or a size class.

clone size: -
CDR3 length: 14
D gene: TRBD1
V gene: TRBV5-4
J gene: TRBJ1-2
CDR3 DNA: TGTGCCAGCAGCGTAGACAGGGGGCGCGATGGCTACACCTTC
CDR3 protein: CASSVDRGRDGYTF

clone size: -
CDR3 length: 14
D gene: -
V gene: TRBV5-5
J gene: TRBJ2-7
CDR3 DNA: TGTGCCAGCAGCTTGGGAGGCGGGGCTGGCGAGCAGTACTTC
CDR3 protein: CASSLGGGAGEQYF

clone size: -
CDR3 length: 15
D gene: -
V gene: TRBV6-1
J gene: TRBJ2-7
CDR3 DNA: TGTGCCAGCAGTGAACTCCTAGCTTCTGGGGACGAGCAGTACTTC
CDR3 protein: CASSELLASGDEQYF

clone size: once
CDR3 length: 15
D gene: -
V gene: TRBV29-1
J gene: TRBJ2-2
CDR3 DNA: TGCAGCGTTGAGACCGGGACACATAACACCGGGGAGCTGTTTTTT
CDR3 protein: CSVETGTHNTGELFF

clone size: -
CDR3 length: 16
D gene: TRBD2
V gene: TRBV6-1
J gene: TRBJ2-5
CDR3 DNA: TGTGCCAGCAGTGGAAGACTAGCGGGCCCCCAAGAGACCCAGTACTTC
CDR3 protein: CASSGRLAGPQETQYF

clone size: few
CDR3 length: 17
D gene: TRBD2
V gene: TRBV4-2
J gene: TRBJ2-2
CDR3 DNA: TGTGCCAGCAGCCAAGGGGTGCGAGCCGGGGGGGCCGGGGAGCTGTTTTTT
CDR3 protein: CASSQGVRAGGAGELFF

clone size: -
CDR3 length: 15
D gene: TRBD1
V gene: TRBV6-5
J gene: TRBJ2-7
CDR3 DNA: TGTGCCAGCAGTTATCACAGGGGGCTAAGGTACGAGCAGTACTTC
CDR3 protein: CASSYHRGLRYEQYF

clone size: -
CDR3 length: 15
D gene: TRBD2
V gene: TRBV9
J gene: TRBJ2-3
CDR3 DNA: TGTGCCAGCAGCCCTAGCGGGGGGACGGGAGATACGCAGTATTTT
CDR3 protein: CASSPSGGTGDTQYF

clone size: once
CDR3 length: 13
D gene: -
V gene: TRBV15
J gene: TRBJ1-2
CDR3 DNA: TGTGCCACCAGCGGGAGGAGCAACTATGGCTACACCTTC
CDR3 protein: CATSGRSNYGYTF

clone size: once
CDR3 length: 13
D gene: -
V gene: TRBV30
J gene: TRBJ1-5
CDR3 DNA: TGTGCCTGGTGCTCAGGGGGCAATCAGCCCCAGCATTTT
CDR3 protein: CAWCSGGNQPQHF

clone size: -
CDR3 length: 14
D gene: -
V gene: TRBV7-3
J gene: TRBJ1-3
CDR3 DNA: TGTGCCAGCAGCTTACAGGGTTTCGGAAACACCATATATTTT
CDR3 protein: CASSLQGFGNTIYF

clone size: -
CDR3 length: 17
D gene: -
V gene: TRBV19
J gene: TRBJ1-5
CDR3 DNA: TGTGCCAGTAGTTATCGGGCCAGCGAGGGAGGCAATCAGCCCCAGCATTTT
CDR3 protein: CASSYRASEGGNQPQHF

clone size: -
CDR3 length: 16
D gene: TRBD1
V gene: TRBV7-2
J gene: TRBJ1-1
CDR3 DNA: TGTGCCAGCAGCTTATCCGTTAACAGGGGGCTCACTGAAGCTTTCTTT
CDR3 protein: CASSLSVNRGLTEAFF

clone size: -
CDR3 length: 17
D gene: TRBD1
V gene: TRBV7-8
J gene: TRBJ1-1
CDR3 DNA: TGTGCCAGCAGCTCTGACCGGACAGGTTTAATCTACGGTGAAGCTTTCTTT
CDR3 protein: CASSSDRTGLIYGEAFF

clone size: -
CDR3 length: 16
D gene: TRBD2
V gene: TRBV28
J gene: TRBJ2-2
CDR3 DNA: TGTGCCAGCAGTTTATTACCTAGCGGGGGGGCCGGGGAGCTGTTTTTT
CDR3 protein: CASSLLPSGGAGELFF

clone size: -
CDR3 length: 13
D gene: -
V gene: TRBV12-3/TRBV12-4
J gene: TRBJ1-2
CDR3 DNA: TGTGCCAGCAACCTCGGACCCCGGGGGGCTACATCCTTC
CDR3 protein: CASNLGPRGATSF

clone size: -
CDR3 length: 14
D gene: TRBD2
V gene: TRBV28
J gene: TRBJ2-3
CDR3 DNA: TGTGCCAGCAACCCGGGACTAGCGGGGAGTACGCAGTATTTT
CDR3 protein: CASNPGLAGSTQYF

clone size: -
CDR3 length: 12
D gene: -
V gene: TRBV6-5
J gene: TRBJ1-4
CDR3 DNA: TGTGCCAGCCGGGGAACTAATGAAAAACTGTTTTTT
CDR3 protein: CASRGTNEKLFF

clone size: -
CDR3 length: 14
D gene: -
V gene: TRBV7-9
J gene: TRBJ2-7
CDR3 DNA: TGTGCCAGCAGCTTAACGACAGGTGTCTACGAGCAGTACTTC
CDR3 protein: CASSLTTGVYEQYF

clone size: -
CDR3 length: 16
D gene: TRBD2
V gene: TRBV7-8
J gene: TRBJ2-3
CDR3 DNA: TGTGCCAGCAGCTCCCATAGCGGGGGTAAGGCAGATACGCAGTATTTT
CDR3 protein: CASSSHSGGKADTQYF

clone size: many
CDR3 length: 12
D gene: -
V gene: TRBV12-3/TRBV12-4
J gene: TRBJ2-3
CDR3 DNA: TGTGCCAGCAGTTTCGAGGTCGATACGCAGTATTTT
CDR3 protein: CASSFEVDTQYF

clone size: -
CDR3 length: 14
D gene: -
V gene: TRBV19
J gene: TRBJ1-1
CDR3 DNA: TGTGCCAGTAGTATATCCAGGGGTGGGACTGAAGCTTTCTTT
CDR3 protein: CASSISRGGTEAFF

clone size: -
CDR3 length: 17
D gene: TRBD1
V gene: TRBV7-3
J gene: TRBJ2-5
CDR3 DNA: TGTGCCAGCAGTCCCACAGGGACAGGGGCCTTTAGGGAGACCCAGTACTTC
CDR3 protein: CASSPTGTGAFRETQYF

clone size: -
CDR3 length: 17
D gene: TRBD2
V gene: TRBV7-8
J gene: TRBJ2-1
CDR3 DNA: TGTGCCAGCAGCTCCTCCCCCCCACTAGCGGGGGACAATGAGCAGTTCTTC
CDR3 protein: CASSSSPPLAGDNEQFF

clone size: -
CDR3 length: 16
D gene: -
V gene: TRBV7-9
J gene: TRBJ1-1
CDR3 DNA: TGTGCCAGCAGCCACCGGGACAAAGGGAAGAACACTGAAGCTTTCTTT
CDR3 protein: CASSHRDKGKNTEAFF

clone size: -
CDR3 length: 15
D gene: -
V gene: TRBV6-1
J gene: TRBJ2-1
CDR3 DNA: TGTGCCAGCAGTGAGCCAGCGGAGACCGGCAATGAGCAGTTCTTC
CDR3 protein: CASSEPAETGNEQFF

clone size: -
CDR3 length: 14
D gene: TRBD1
V gene: TRBV7-2
J gene: TRBJ2-5
CDR3 DNA: TGTGCCAGCAGCCCAAGGACAGGGCTGGAGACCCAGTACTTC
CDR3 protein: CASSPRTGLETQYF

clone size: -
CDR3 length: 15
D gene: -
V gene: TRBV6-1
J gene: TRBJ2-7
CDR3 DNA: TGTGCCAGCAGTGAAGTGAGGGGGTATCCCTACGAGCAGTACTTC
CDR3 protein: CASSEVRGYPYEQYF

clone size: -
CDR3 length: 13
D gene: TRBD1
V gene: TRBV10-3
J gene: TRBJ1-3
CDR3 DNA: TGTGCCATCACACAGGGGGCAGGAAACACCATATATTTT
CDR3 protein: CAITQGAGNTIYF

clone size: -
CDR3 length: 15
D gene: -
V gene: TRBV4-3
J gene: TRBJ1-6
CDR3 DNA: TGCGCCAGTACCTCTGGATATGCGGATAATTCACCCCTCCACTTT
CDR3 protein: CASTSGYADNSPLHF

clone size: once
CDR3 length: 13
D gene: TRBD1
V gene: TRBV27
J gene: TRBJ2-2
CDR3 DNA: TGTGCCAGCAGTCACAGGGGCACCGGGGAGCTGTTTTTT
CDR3 protein: CASSHRGTGELFF

clone size: -
CDR3 length: 16
D gene: TRBD1
V gene: TRBV7-9
J gene: TRBJ1-1
CDR3 DNA: TGTGCCAGCAGCTTAGGCCCGGGACAGCTAACGACTGAAGCTTTCTTT
CDR3 protein: CASSLGPGQLTTEAFF

clone size: -
CDR3 length: 19
D gene: TRBD1
V gene: TRBV5-6
J gene: TRBJ1-2
CDR3 DNA: TGTGCCAGCAGCTTAACCTCCGGGACAGCCTGGGGTAATAACTATGGCTACACCTTC
CDR3 protein: CASSLTSGTAWGNNYGYTF

clone size: -
CDR3 length: 12
D gene: TRBD1
V gene: TRBV2
J gene: TRBJ2-3
CDR3 DNA: TGTGCCAGCACGACAGGGGCAGATACGCAGTATTTT
CDR3 protein: CASTTGADTQYF

clone size: -
CDR3 length: 16
D gene: -
V gene: TRBV5-1
J gene: TRBJ1-5
CDR3 DNA: TGCGCCAGCAGCTTGCTGCCAGGGGTTGGCAATCAGCCCCAGCATTTT
CDR3 protein: CASSLLPGVGNQPQHF

clone size: -
CDR3 length: 15
D gene: -
V gene: TRBV18
J gene: TRBJ2-1
CDR3 DNA: TGTGCCAGCTCACCACGCGCTACCTCCTACAATGAGCAGTTCTTC
CDR3 protein: CASSPRATSYNEQFF

clone size: -
CDR3 length: 16
D gene: -
V gene: TRBV9
J gene: TRBJ1-1
CDR3 DNA: TGTGCCAGCAGCGTAGAACCCGTGCGGGCGGTGGTGGAAGCTTTCTTT
CDR3 protein: CASSVEPVRAVVEAFF

clone size: -
CDR3 length: 12
D gene: -
V gene: TRBV28
J gene: TRBJ1-4
CDR3 DNA: TGTGCCAGCAGGGGGGGGAGTGAAAAACTGTTTTTT
CDR3 protein: CASRGGSEKLFF

clone size: -
CDR3 length: 13
D gene: TRBD1
V gene: TRBV3-1/TRBV3-2
J gene: TRBJ1-5
CDR3 DNA: TGTGCCAGCAGCCAAGCAACAGGGGGCCGACAAAGGTTT
CDR3 protein: CASSQATGGRQRF

clone size: -
CDR3 length: 13
D gene: TRBD1
V gene: TRBV7-9
J gene: TRBJ2-5
CDR3 DNA: TGTGCCAGCAGCTCAGGGGGCCGGGAGACCCAGTACTTC
CDR3 protein: CASSSGGRETQYF

clone size: -
CDR3 length: 13
D gene: TRBD1
V gene: TRBV27
J gene: TRBJ2-7
CDR3 DNA: TGTGCCAGCAGTCGACAGGGCCCCTACGAGCAGTACTTC
CDR3 protein: CASSRQGPYEQYF

clone size: once
CDR3 length: 14
D gene: -
V gene: TRBV5-5
J gene: TRBJ1-5
CDR3 DNA: TGTGCCAGCAGCTTCAAGGGGAACAATCAGCCCCAGCATTTT
CDR3 protein: CASSFKGNNQPQHF

clone size: once
CDR3 length: 12
D gene: -
V gene: TRBV19
J gene: TRBJ1-6
CDR3 DNA: TGTGCCAGTAATGAGGTCAATTCACCCCTCCACTTT
CDR3 protein: CASNEVNSPLHF

clone size: -
CDR3 length: 15
D gene: -
V gene: TRBV11-2
J gene: TRBJ1-5
CDR3 DNA: TGTGCCAGCAGCTTAGGGTCAGGGGCTAGGCAGCCCCAGCATTTT
CDR3 protein: CASSLGSGARQPQHF